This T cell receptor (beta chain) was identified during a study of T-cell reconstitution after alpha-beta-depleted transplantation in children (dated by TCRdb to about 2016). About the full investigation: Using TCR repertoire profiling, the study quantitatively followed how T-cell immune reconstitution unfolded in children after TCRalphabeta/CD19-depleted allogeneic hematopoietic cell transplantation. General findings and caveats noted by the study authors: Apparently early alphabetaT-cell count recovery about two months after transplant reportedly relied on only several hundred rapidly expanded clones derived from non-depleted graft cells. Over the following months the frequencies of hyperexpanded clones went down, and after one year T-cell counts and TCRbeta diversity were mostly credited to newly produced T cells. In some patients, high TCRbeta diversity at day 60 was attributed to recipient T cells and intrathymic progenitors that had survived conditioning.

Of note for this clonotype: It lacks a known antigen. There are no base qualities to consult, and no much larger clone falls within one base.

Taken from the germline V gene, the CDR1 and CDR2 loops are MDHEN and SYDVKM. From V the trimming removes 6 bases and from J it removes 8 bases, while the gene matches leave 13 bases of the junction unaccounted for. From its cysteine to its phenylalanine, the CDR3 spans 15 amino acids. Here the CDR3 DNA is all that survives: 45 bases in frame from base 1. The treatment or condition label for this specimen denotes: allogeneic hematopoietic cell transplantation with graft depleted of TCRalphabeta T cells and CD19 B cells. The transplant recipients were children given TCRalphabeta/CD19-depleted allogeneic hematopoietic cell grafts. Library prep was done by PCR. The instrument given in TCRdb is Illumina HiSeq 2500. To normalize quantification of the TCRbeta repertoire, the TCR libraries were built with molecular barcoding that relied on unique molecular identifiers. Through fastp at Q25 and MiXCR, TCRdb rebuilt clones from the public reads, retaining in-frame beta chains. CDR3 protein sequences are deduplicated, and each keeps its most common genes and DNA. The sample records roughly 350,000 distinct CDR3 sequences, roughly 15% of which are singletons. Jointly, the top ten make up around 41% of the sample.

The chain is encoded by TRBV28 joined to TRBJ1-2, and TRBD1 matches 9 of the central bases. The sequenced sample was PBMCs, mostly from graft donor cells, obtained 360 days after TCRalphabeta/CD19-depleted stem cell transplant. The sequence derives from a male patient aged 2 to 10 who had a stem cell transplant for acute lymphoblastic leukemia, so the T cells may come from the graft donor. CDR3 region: CASSLTGGLPGGYTF. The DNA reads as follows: TGTGCCAGCAGCCTAACAGGGGGCCTTCCGGGGGGCTACACCTTC.